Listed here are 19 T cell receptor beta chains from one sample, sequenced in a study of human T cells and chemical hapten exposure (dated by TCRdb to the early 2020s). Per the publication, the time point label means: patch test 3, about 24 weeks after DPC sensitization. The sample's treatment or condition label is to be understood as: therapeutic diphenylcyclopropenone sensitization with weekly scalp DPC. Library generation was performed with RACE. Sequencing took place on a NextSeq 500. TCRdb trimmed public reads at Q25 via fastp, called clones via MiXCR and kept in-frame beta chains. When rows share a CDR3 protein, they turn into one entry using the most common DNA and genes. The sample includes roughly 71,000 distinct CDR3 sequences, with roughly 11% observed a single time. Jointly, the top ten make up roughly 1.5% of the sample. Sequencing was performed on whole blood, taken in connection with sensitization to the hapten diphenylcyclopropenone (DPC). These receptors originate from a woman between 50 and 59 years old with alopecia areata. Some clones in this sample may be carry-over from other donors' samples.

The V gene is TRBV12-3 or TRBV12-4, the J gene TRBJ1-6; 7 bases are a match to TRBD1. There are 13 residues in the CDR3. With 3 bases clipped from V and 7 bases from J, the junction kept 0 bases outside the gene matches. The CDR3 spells CASSLDRNSPLHF. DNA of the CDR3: TGTGCCAGCAGTTTGGACAGGAATTCACCCCTCCACTTT.

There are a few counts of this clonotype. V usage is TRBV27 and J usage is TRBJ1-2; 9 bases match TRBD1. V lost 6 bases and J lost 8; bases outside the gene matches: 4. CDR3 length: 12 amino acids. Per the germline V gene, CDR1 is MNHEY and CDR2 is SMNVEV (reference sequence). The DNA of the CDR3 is TGTGCCAGCAGACAGGGGGCAAAAGGCTACACCTTC. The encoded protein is CASRQGAKGYTF.

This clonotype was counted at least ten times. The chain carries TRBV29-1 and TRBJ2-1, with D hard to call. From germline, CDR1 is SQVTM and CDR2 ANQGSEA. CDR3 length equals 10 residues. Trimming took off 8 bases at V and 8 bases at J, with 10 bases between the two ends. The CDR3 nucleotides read TGCAGCCCCCTGGATGATGAGCAGTTCTTC. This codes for CSPLDDEQFF.

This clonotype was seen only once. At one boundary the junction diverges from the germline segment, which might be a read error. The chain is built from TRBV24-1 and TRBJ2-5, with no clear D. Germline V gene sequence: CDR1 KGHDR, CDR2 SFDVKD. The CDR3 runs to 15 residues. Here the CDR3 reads CATSDPRAPTETLYF. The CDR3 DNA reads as TGTGCCACCAGTGATCCCCGGGCCCCCACAGAGACCCTGTACTTC.

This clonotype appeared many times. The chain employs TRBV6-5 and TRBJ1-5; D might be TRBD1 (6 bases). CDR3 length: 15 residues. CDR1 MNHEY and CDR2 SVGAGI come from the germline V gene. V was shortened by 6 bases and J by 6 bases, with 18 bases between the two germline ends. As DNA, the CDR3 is TGTGCCAGCAGCCCCTTGTTCGGGGGCGGTCAGCCCCAGCATTTT. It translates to CASSPLFGGGQPQHF.

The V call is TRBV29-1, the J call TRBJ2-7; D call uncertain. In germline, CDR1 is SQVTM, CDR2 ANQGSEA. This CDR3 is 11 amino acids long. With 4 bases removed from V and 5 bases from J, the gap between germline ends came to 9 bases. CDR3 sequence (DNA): TGCAGCGTTGGTCTGGGTGACGAGCAGTACTTC. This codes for CSVGLGDEQYF.

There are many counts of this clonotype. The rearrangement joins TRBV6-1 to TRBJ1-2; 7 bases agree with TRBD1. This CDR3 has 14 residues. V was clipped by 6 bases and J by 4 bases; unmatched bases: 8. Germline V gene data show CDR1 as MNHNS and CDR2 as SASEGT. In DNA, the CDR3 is TGTGCCAGCAGAGTGGACAGGTATAGCTATGGCTACACCTTC. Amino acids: CASRVDRYSYGYTF.

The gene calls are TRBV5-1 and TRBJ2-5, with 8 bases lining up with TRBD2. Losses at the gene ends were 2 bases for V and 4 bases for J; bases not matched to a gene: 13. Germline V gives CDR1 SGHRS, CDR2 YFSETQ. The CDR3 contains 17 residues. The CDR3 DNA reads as TGCGCCAGCAGCTTAGGGAGCGGGAGTCGAATAGGAGAGACCCAGTACTTC. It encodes CASSLGSGSRIGETQYF.

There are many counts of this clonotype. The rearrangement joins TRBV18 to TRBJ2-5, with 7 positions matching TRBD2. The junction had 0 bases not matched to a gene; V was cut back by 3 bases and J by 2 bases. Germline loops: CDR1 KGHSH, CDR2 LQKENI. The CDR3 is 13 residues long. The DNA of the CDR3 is TGTGCCAGCTCACCGGGAGGGCAAGAGACCCAGTACTTC. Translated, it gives CASSPGGQETQYF. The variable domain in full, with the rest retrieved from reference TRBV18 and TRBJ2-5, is NAGVMQNPRHLVRRRGQEARLRCSPMKGHSHVYWYRQLPEEGLKFMVYLQKENIIDESGMPKERFSAEFPKEGPSILRIQQVVRGDSAAYFCASSPGGQETQYFGPGTRLLVL.

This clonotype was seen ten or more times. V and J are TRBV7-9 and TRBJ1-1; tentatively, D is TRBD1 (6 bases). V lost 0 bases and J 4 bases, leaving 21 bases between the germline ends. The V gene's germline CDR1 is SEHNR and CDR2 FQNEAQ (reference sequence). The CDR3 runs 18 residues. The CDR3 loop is CASSLARGPRVRGTEAFF. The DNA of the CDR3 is TGTGCCAGCAGCTTAGCTCGGGGGCCCCGCGTACGGGGCACTGAAGCTTTCTTT.

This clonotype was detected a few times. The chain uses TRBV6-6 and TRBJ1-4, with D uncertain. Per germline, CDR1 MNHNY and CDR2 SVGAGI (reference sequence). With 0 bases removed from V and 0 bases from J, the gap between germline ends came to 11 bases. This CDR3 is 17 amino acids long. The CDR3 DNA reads TGTGCCAGCAGTTACTCGTGGTTGTTGACAACTAATGAAAAACTGTTTTTT. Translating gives CASSYSWLLTTNEKLFF.

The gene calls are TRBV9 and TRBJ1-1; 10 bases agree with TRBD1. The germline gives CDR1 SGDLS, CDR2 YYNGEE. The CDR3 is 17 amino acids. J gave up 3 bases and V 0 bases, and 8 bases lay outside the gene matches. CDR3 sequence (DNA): TGTGCCAGCAGCGTAGGGACAGGGGGTATTATGGACACTGAAGCTTTCTTT. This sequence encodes CASSVGTGGIMDTEAFF.

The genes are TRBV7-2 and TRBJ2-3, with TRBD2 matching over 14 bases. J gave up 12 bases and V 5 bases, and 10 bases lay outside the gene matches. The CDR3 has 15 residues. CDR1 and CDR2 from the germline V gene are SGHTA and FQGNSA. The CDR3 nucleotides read TGTGCCAGCAGCCCCGGGACTAGCGGGGGCCTCCAACAGTATTTT. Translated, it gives CASSPGTSGGLQQYF.

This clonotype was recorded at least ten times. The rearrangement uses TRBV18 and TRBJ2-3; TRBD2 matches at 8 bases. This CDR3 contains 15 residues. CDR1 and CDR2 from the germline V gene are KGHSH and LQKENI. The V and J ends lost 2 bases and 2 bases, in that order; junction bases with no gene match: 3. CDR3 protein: CASSPGLAPTDTQYF. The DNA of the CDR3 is TGTGCCAGCTCACCAGGACTAGCCCCCACAGATACGCAGTATTTT.

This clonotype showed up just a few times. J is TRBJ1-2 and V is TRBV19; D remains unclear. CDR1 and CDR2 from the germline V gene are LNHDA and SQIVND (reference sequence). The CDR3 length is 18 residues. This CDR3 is CATSISPGNFGENYGYTF. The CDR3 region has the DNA TGTGCTACCAGTATTTCCCCGGGCAACTTCGGCGAGAACTATGGCTACACCTTC. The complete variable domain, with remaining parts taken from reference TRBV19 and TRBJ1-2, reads DGGITQSPKYLFRKEGQNVTLSCEQNLNHDAMYWYRQDPGQGLRLIYYSQIVNDFQKGDIAEGYSVSREKKESFPLTVTSAQKNPTAFYLCATSISPGNFGENYGYTFGSGTRLTVV.

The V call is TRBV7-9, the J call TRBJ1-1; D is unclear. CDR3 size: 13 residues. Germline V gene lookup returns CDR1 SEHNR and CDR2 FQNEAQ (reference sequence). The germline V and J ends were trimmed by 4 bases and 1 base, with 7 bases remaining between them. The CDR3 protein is CASSSTTNTEAFF. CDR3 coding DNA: TGTGCCAGCAGCTCTACAACGAACACTGAAGCTTTCTTT.

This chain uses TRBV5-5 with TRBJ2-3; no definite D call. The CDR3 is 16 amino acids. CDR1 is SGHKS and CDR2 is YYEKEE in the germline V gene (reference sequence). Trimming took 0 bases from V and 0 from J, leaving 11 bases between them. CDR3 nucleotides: TGTGCCAGCAGCTTGGAGGTGGCAATAAGCACAGATACGCAGTATTTT. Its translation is CASSLEVAISTDTQYF.

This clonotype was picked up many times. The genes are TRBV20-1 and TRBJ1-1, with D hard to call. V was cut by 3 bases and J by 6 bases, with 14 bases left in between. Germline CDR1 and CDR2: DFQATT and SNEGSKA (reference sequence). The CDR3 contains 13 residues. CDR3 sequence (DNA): TGCAGTGCTAGTAACCCAACGGACGCTGAAGCTTTCTTT. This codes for CSASNPTDAEAFF.

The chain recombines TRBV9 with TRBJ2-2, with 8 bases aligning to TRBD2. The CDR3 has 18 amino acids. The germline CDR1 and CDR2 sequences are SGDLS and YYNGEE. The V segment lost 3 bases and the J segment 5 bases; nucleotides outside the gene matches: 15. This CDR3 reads CASSAGLAQAHRTGELFF. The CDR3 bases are TGTGCCAGCAGCGCCGGACTAGCACAGGCGCATAGGACCGGGGAGCTGTTTTTT.